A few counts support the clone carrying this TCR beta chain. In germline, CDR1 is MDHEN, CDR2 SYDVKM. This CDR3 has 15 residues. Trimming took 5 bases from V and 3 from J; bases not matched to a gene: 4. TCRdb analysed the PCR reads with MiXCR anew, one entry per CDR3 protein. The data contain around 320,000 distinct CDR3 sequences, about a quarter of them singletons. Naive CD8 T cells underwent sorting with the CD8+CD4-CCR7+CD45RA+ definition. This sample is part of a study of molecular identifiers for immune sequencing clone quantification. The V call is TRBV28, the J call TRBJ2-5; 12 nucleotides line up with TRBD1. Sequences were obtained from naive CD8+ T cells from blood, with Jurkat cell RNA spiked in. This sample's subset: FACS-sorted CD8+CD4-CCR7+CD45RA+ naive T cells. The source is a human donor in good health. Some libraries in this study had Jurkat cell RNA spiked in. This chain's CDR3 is CASSPGTGGKETQYF. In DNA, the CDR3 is TGTGCCAGCAGTCCCGGGACAGGGGGCAAAGAGACCCAGTACTTC.